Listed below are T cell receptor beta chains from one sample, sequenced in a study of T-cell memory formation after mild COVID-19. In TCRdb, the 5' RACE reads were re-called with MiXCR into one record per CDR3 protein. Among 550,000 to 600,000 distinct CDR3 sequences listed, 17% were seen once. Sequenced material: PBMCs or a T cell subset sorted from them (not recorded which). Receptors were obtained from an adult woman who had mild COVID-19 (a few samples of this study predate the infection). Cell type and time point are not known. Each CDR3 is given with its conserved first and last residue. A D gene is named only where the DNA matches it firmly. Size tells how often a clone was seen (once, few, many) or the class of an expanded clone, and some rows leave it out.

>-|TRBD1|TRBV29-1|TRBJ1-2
TGCAGCGTTGAAGACGTCCAAGGGGACAGGGGCCATGCTAACTATGGCTACACCTTC
CSVEDVQGDRGHANYGYTF
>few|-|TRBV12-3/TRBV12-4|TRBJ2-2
TGTGCCAGCAGTCGACGTCTGGGGGAGCTGTTTTTT
CASSRRLGELFF
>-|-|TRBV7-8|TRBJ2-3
TGTGCCAGCAGCCCCGGACCGCTGCAGTATTTT
CASSPGPLQYF
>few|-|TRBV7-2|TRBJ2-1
TGTGCCAGCAGCTTAGACGGATTCAATGAGCAGTTCTTC
CASSLDGFNEQFF
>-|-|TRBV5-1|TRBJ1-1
TGCGCCAGCAGCTTGAAGGGGGTAGGCACTGAAGCTTTCTTT
CASSLKGVGTEAFF
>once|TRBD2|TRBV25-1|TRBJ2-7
TGTGCCAGCAGTGACGTAGCGGGAGGGCCGCGGTCATTTGAGCAGTACTTC
CASSDVAGGPRSFEQYF
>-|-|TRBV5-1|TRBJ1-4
TGCGCCAGCAGCCTTAGGGCGGATAATGAAAAACTGTTTTTT
CASSLRADNEKLFF
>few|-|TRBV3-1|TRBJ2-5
TGTGCCAGCAGCCAAGGCCACAGGGTAGGGGAGACCCAGTACTTC
CASSQGHRVGETQYF
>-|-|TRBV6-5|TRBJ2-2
TGTGCCAGCAGTTACTCGAAGAGGAACACCGGGGAGCTGTTTTTT
CASSYSKRNTGELFF
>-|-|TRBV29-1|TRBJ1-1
TGCAGCGTTGAAGAACAGGGAGGCACTGAAGCTTTCTTT
CSVEEQGGTEAFF
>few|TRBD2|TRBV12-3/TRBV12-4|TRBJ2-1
TGTGCCAGCATTCGGACTAGCGGGAGCTTGAATGAGCAGTTCTTC
CASIRTSGSLNEQFF
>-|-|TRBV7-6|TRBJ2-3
TGTGCCAGCAGTTCGATTTCACTGGCCCGCACAGATACGCAGTATTTT
CASSSISLARTDTQYF
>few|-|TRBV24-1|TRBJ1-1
TGTGCCACCAGTGATTTGCAAAGCAGGGGTGGGGCTTTCTTT
CATSDLQSRGGAFF
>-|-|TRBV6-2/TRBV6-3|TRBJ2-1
TGTGCCAGCACTAAGACAGATTTATATGAGCAGTTCTTC
CASTKTDLYEQFF
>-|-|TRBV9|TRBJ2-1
TGTGCCAGCAGCGTAGGGGTCACGTACAATGAGCAGTTCTTC
CASSVGVTYNEQFF
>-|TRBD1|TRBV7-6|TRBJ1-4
TGTGCCAGCAGCCAAGGACAGGGGGCGTTAGGTGAAAAACTGTTTTTT
CASSQGQGALGEKLFF
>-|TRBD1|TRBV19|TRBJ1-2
TGTGCCAGTAGTATTGACCTCAGGGGGCTTGGCTATGGCTACACCTTC
CASSIDLRGLGYGYTF
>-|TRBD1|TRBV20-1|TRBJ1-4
TGCAGTGCTAGAGATCGTTTTACAGGGGCAATCCCTAATGAAAAACTGTTTTTT
CSARDRFTGAIPNEKLFF
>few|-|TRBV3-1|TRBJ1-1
TGTGCCAGCAGCCACCAGGAGTACACTGAAGCTTTCTTT
CASSHQEYTEAFF
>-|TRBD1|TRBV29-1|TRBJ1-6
TGCAGCGCCAGGACAGGTGTGGAAAATTCACCCCTCCACTTT
CSARTGVENSPLHF
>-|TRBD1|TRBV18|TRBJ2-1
TGTGCCAGCTCACCACCGAGTTACCCGACAGGGTTTACTGAGCAGTTCTTC
CASSPPSYPTGFTEQFF
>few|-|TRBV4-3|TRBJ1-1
TGCGCCAGCAGCCAAGATATAGGACTCTTGAACACTGAAGCTTTCTTT
CASSQDIGLLNTEAFF
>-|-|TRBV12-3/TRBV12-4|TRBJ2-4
TGTGCCAGCAGTTTCGTCAGGGGGGCAGCCAAAAACATTCAGTACTTC
CASSFVRGAAKNIQYF
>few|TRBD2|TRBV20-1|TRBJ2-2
TGCAGTGCTAGAGGGGGGAGGGCGAACACCGGGGAGCTGTTTTTT
CSARGGRANTGELFF
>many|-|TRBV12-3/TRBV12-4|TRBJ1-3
TGTGCCAGCAGCCTGACAGGAAACACCATATATTTT
CASSLTGNTIYF
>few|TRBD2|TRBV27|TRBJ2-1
TGTGCCAGCGGGTACGGACTAGCGGGTTACAATGAGCAGTTCTTC
CASGYGLAGYNEQFF
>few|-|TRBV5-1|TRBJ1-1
TGCGCCAGCAGCTTCGACAGACCTAACACTGAAGCTTTCTTT
CASSFDRPNTEAFF
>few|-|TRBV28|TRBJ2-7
TGTGCCAGTGATTGGAGGGGGCGCGCCCAAAGCTCCTACGAGCAGTACTTC
CASDWRGRAQSSYEQYF
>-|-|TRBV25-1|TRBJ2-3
TGTGCCAGCAGTGAATTTTGGAGGTCCACAGATACGCAGTATTTT
CASSEFWRSTDTQYF
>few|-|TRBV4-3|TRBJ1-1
TGCGCCAGCAGCCAAGGGACCGAGAACACTGAAGCTTTCTTT
CASSQGTENTEAFF
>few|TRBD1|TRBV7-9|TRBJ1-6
TGTGCCAGCAGCTTAGGAGACAGGGGGCATAATTCACCCCTCCACTTT
CASSLGDRGHNSPLHF
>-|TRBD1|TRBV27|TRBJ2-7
TGTGCCAGCAGTTTGGGGACAGGGCGAGGCTACGAGCAGTACTTC
CASSLGTGRGYEQYF
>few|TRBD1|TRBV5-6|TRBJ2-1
TGTGCCAGCAGCTTGGACAGGACAGGGGGTTACAATGAGCAGTTCTTC
CASSLDRTGGYNEQFF
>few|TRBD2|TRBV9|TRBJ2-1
TGTGCCAGCAGCGGATCTAGCGGCACACACAATGAGCAGTTCTTC
CASSGSSGTHNEQFF
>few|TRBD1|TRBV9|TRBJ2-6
TGTGCCAGCAGCCCCAATACAGGGGCTGGGGCCAACGTCCTGACTTTC
CASSPNTGAGANVLTF
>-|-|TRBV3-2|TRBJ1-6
TGTGCCAGCAGCCAAGAATCCTCACAGGGACCCGAATTGAGCTCCTATAATTCACCCCTCCACTTT
CASSQESSQGPELSSYNSPLHF
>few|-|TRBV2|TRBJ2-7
TGTGCCAGCAGGCGACAGGTCTCCTACGAGCAGTACTTC
CASRRQVSYEQYF
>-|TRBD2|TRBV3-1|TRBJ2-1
TGTGCCAGCAGCCCGGAAGCGGGATCCCCCCATGAGCAGTTCTTC
CASSPEAGSPHEQFF
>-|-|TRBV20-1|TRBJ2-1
TGCAGTGCTAGAGATCGTAAGTTTAGGAGGGAGGCCAACTCCTACAATGAGCAGTTCTTC
CSARDRKFRREANSYNEQFF
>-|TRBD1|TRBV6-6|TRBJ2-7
TGTGCCAGCAGTTCTCCCGGGACAGGAGCCCTCCTGGAGCAGTACTTC
CASSSPGTGALLEQYF
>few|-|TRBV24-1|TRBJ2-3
TGTGCCACCCAGCGTGGAGGGCCAAATACGCAGTATTTT
CATQRGGPNTQYF
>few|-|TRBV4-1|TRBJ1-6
TGCGCCAGCAGCCGGGGCAGGGACAATTCACCCCTCCACTTT
CASSRGRDNSPLHF
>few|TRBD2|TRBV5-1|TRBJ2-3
TGCGCCAGCTACATCAGTAGCGGGGGGGCAGATACGCAGTATTTT
CASYISSGGADTQYF
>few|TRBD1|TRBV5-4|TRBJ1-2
TGTGCCAGCACCCCCTCGACAGGGCTGGCCTATGGCTACACCTTC
CASTPSTGLAYGYTF
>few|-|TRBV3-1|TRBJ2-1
TGTGCCAGCAGCCAAGACGCCAGGGCGAACAATGAGCAGTTCTTC
CASSQDARANNEQFF